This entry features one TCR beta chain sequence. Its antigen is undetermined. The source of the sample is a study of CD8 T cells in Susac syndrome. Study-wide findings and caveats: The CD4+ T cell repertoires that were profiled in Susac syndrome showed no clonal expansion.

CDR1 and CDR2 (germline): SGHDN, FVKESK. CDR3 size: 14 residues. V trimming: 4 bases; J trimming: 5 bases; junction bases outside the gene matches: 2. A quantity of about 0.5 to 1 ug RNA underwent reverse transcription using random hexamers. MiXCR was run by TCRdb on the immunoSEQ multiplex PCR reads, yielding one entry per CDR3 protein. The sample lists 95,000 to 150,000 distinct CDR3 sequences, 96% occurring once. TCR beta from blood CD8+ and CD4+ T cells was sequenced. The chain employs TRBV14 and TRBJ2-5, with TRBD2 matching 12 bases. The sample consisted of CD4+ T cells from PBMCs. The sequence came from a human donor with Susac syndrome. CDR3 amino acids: CASSRTSGMETQYF. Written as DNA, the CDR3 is TGTGCCAGCAGCCGGACTAGCGGGATGGAGACCCAGTACTTC.